The source of this TCR beta chain is a study of cytomegalovirus exposure and HLA in healthy donors. For the study at large: Early on, a data release was issued that held some 91 million unique TCRs from HLA-typed donors. Study results and limitations: A later analysis reported that several of the most significant clusters appeared to be linked to common viral pathogens, among them Epstein-Barr virus.

Primers included in the PCR were 60 Vbeta and 13 Jbeta primers. Authors' processing steps: It was a later analysis that counted about 80 million unique TCR beta chains, of which 8.5 million to 12 million were shared. Libraries were prepared by immunoSEQ multiplex PCR; TCRdb keeps only in-frame clonotypes and omits some of them. V and J calls plus clone size are reproduced from that table; the DNA served to infer D and trimming. The data contain 200,000 or so clones, more than 60% of them singletons. With regard to this clone: Its antigen is not known.

The length of the CDR3 is 16 residues. Germline values: CDR1 SEHNR, CDR2 FQNEAQ (reference sequence). The sequence came from a girl aged 2-10 years in good health and CMV-seronegative. Sample: PBMCs. The rearrangement joins TRBV7-9 to TRBJ2-5, with 9 bases fitting TRBD1. The DNA matches TRBJ2-7 better at its end, which makes the J call doubtful. CDR3 sequence (DNA): TGTGCCAGCAGCTTACGGGGGACAGGGAGCACCTACGAGCAGTACTTC. Protein product: CASSLRGTGSTYEQYF.